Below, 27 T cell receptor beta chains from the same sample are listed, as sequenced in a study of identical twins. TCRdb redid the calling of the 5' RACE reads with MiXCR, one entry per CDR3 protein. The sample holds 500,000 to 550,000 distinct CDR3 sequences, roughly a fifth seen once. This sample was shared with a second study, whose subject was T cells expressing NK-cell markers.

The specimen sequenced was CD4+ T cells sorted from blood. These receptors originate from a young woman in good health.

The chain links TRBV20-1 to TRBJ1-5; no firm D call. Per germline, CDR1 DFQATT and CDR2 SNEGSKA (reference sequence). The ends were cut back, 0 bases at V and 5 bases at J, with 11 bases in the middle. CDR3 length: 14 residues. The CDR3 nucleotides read TGCAGTGCTAGAGATGCTTCGGCCTATCAGCCCCAGCATTTT. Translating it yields CSARDASAYQPQHF.

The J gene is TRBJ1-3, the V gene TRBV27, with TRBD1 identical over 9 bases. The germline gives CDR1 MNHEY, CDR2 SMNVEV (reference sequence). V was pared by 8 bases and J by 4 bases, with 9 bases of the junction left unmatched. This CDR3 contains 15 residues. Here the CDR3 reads CASGLQGAVGNTIYF. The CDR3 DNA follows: TGTGCCAGCGGACTACAGGGGGCTGTGGGAAACACCATATATTTT.

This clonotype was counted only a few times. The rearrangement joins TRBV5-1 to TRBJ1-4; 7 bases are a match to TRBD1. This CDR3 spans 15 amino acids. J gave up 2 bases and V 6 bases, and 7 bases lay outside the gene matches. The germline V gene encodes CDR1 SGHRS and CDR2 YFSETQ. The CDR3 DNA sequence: TGCGCCAGCAAGGACAGGCCCAAGACTAATGAAAAACTGTTTTTT. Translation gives CASKDRPKTNEKLFF. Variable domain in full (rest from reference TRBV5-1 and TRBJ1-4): KAGVTQTPRYLIKTRGQQVTLSCSPISGHRSVSWYQQTPGQGLQFLFEYFSETQRNKGNFPGRFSGRQFSNSRSEMNVSTLELGDSALYLCASKDRPKTNEKLFFGSGTQLSVL.

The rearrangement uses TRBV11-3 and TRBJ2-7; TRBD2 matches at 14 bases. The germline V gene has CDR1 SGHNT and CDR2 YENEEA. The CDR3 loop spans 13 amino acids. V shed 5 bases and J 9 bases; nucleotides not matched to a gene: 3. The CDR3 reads CASSVGLAGGQYF. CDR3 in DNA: TGTGCCAGCAGCGTTGGACTAGCGGGAGGGCAGTACTTC.

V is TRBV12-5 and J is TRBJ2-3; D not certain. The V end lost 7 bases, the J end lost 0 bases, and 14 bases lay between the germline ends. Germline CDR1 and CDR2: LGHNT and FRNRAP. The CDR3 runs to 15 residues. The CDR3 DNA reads TGTGCTAGTGTCTTGGTGGAATCTAGCACAGATACGCAGTATTTT. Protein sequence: CASVLVESSTDTQYF. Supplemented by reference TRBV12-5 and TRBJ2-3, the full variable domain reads DARVTQTPRHKVTEMGQEVTMRCQPILGHNTVFWYRQTMMQGLELLAYFRNRAPLDDSGMPKDRFSAEMPDATLATLKIQPSEPRDSAVYFCASVLVESSTDTQYFGPGTRLTVL.

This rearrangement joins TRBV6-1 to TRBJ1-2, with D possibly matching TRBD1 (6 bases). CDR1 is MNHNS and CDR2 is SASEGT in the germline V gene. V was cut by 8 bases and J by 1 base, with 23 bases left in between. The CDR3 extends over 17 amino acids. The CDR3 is CASQPREGGRSNYGYTF. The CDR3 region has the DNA TGTGCCAGCCAACCCCGCGAGGGGGGACGTAGTAACTATGGCTACACCTTC.

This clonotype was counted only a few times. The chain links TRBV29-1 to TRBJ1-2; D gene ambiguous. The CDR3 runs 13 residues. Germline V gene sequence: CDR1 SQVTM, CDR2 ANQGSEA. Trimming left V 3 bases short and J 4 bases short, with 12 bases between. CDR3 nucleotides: TGCAGCGTTGATCGGGGATTTAGCTATGGCTACACCTTC. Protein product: CSVDRGFSYGYTF.

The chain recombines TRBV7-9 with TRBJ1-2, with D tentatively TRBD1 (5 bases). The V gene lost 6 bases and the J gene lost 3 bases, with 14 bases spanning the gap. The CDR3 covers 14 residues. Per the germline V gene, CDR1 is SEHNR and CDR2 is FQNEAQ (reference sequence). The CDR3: CASRQTQAYYGYTF. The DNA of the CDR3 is TGTGCCAGCAGACAAACACAGGCGTACTATGGCTACACCTTC.

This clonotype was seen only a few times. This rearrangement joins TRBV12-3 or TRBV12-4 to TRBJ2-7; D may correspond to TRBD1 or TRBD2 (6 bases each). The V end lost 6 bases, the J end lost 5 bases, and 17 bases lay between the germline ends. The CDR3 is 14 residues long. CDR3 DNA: TGTGCCAGCAGCCCTAGGGGGGCAGGGCACGAGCAGTACTTC. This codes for CASSPRGAGHEQYF.

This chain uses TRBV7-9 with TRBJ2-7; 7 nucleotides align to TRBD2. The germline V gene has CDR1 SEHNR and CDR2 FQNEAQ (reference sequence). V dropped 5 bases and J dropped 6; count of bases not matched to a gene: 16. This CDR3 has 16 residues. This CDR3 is CASSRRAREGLGEQYF. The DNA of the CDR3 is TGTGCCAGCAGCCGAAGAGCAAGGGAGGGACTGGGCGAGCAGTACTTC.

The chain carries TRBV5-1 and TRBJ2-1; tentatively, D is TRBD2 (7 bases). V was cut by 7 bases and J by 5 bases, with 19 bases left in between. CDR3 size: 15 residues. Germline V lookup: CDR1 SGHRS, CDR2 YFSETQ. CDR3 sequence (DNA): TGCGCCAGCGGGTGGGGGGGGACAACCAACAATGAGCAGTTCTTC. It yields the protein CASGWGGTTNNEQFF.

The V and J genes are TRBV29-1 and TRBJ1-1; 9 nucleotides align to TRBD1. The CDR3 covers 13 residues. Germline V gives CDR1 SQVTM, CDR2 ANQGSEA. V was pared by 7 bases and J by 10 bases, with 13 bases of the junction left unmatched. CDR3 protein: CSAGTGRLAGAFF. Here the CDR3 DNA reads TGCAGCGCGGGGACAGGGCGATTGGCGGGAGCTTTCTTT.

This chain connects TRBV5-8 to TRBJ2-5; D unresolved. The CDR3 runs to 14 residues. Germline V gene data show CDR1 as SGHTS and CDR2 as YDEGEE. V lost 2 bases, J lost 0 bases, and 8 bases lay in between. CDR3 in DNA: TGTGCCAGCAGCTTAGGAACTTACCAAGAGACCCAGTACTTC. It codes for CASSLGTYQETQYF.

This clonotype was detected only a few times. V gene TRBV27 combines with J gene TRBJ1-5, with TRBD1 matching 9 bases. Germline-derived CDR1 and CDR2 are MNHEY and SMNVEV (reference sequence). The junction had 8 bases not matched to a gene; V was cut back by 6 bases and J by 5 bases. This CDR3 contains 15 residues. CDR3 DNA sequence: TGTGCCAGCAGAATAGGACAGGGGAGGGATCAGCCCCAGCATTTT. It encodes CASRIGQGRDQPQHF.

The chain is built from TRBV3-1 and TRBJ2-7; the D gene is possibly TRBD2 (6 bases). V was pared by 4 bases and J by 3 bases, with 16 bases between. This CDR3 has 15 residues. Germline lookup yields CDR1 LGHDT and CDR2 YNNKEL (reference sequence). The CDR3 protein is CASSPRGTGRYEQYF. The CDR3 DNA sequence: TGTGCCAGCAGCCCTCGGGGGACTGGGCGCTACGAGCAGTACTTC.

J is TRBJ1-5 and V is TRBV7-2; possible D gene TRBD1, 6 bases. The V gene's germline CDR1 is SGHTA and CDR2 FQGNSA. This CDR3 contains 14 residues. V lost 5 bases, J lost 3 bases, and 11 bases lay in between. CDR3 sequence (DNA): TGTGCCAGCAGCCAGACAGGATCCAATCAGCCCCAGCATTTT. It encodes CASSQTGSNQPQHF.

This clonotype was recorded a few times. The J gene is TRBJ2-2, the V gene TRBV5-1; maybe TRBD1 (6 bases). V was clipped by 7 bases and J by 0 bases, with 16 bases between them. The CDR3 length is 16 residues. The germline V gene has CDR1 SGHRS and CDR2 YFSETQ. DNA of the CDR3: TGCGCCAGCGGGCTTGGGACAAACCCGAACACCGGGGAGCTGTTTTTT. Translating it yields CASGLGTNPNTGELFF. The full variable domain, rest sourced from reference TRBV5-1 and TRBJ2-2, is KAGVTQTPRYLIKTRGQQVTLSCSPISGHRSVSWYQQTPGQGLQFLFEYFSETQRNKGNFPGRFSGRQFSNSRSEMNVSTLELGDSALYLCASGLGTNPNTGELFFGEGSRLTVL.

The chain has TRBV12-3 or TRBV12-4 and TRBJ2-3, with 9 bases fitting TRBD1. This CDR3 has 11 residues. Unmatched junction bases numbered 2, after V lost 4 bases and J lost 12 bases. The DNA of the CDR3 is TGTGCCAGCAGTTACAGGGGGCCCCAGTATTTT. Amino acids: CASSYRGPQYF.

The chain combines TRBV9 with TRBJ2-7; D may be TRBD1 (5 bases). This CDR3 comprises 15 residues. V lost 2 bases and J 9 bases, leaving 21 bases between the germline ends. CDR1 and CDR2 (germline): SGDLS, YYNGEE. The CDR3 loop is CASSVSTGAPQRQYF. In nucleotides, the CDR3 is TGTGCCAGCAGCGTCTCGACTGGGGCACCTCAGAGGCAGTACTTC.

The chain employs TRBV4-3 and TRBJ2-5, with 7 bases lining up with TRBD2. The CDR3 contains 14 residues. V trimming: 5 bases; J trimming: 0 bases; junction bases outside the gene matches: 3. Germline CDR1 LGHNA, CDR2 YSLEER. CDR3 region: CASSGGGDQETQYF. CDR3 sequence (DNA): TGCGCCAGCAGCGGGGGGGGAGACCAAGAGACCCAGTACTTC.

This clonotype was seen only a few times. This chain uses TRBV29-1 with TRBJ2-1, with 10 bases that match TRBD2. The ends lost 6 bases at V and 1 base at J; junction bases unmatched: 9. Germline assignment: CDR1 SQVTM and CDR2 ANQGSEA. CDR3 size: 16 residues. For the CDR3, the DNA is TGCAGCGTACAATCCACTAGCGGGGCGTCCTACAATGAGCAGTTCTTC. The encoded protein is CSVQSTSGASYNEQFF.

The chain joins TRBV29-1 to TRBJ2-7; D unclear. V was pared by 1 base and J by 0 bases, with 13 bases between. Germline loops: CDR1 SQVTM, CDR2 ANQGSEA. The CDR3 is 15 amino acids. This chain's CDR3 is CSVEGGQITSYEQYF. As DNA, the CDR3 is TGCAGCGTTGAAGGCGGTCAGATAACCTCCTACGAGCAGTACTTC.

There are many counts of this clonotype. The CDR3 nucleotides read TGCAGTGCTAGAGTCTGGGGTGCTGAAGCTTTCTTT. This translates into CSARVWGAEAFF. J is TRBJ1-1 and V is TRBV20-1; no definite D call. V was pared by 1 base and J by 6 bases, with 9 bases between. Per germline, CDR1 DFQATT and CDR2 SNEGSKA (reference sequence). The CDR3 runs to 12 residues.

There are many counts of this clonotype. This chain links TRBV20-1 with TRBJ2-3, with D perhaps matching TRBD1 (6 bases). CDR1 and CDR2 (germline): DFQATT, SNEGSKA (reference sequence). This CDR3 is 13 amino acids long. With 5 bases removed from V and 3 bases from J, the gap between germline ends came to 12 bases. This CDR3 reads CSAPWTVTDTQYF. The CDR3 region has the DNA TGCAGTGCTCCATGGACAGTAACAGATACGCAGTATTTT.

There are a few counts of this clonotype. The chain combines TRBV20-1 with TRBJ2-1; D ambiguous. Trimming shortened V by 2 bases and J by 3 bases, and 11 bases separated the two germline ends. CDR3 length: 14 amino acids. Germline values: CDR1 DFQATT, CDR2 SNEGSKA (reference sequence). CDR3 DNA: TGCAGTGCTAGACTGGCTTCAGGCTACAATGAGCAGTTCTTC. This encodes CSARLASGYNEQFF.

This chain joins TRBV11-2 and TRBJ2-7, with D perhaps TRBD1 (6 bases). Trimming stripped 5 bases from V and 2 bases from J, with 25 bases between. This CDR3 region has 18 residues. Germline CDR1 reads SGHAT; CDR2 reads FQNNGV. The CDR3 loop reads CASSGSSGDKYRAYEQYF. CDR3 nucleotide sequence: TGTGCCAGCAGCGGAAGCTCAGGGGATAAATATCGCGCCTACGAGCAGTACTTC.

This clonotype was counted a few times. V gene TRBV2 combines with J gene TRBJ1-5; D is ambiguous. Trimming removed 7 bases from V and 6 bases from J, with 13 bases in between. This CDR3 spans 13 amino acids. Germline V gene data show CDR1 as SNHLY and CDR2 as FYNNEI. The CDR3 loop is CASNGEGGQPQHF. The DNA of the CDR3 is TGTGCCAGCAACGGGGAGGGTGGTCAGCCCCAGCATTTT.